The next 15 T cell receptor beta chains were all read from a single sample in a study of blood T cell repertoires in COVID-19. Clones were sequenced by immunoSEQ multiplex PCR, and TCRdb holds only the in-frame ones, with some missing. Seen here are some 250,000 clones, roughly 85% observed once, and the top ten hold 1.5% to 2%. Source material: PBMCs or T cells enriched from blood (not recorded which). The receptor source for this set is a woman aged 45 to 65 who had recovered from COVID-19.

The rearrangement uses TRBV7-8 and TRBJ1-1, with D unclear. Trimming cost V 2 bases and J 3 bases, with 13 bases left between them. Germline lookup yields CDR1 SGHVS and CDR2 FQNEAQ. The CDR3 extends over 15 amino acids. The CDR3 DNA sequence: TGTGCCAGCAGCTTATACCCTCTAGAGGACACTGAAGCTTTCTTT. Translation gives CASSLYPLEDTEAFF.

Only one count was recorded for this clone. This chain connects TRBV19 to TRBJ1-2; 11 bases map to TRBD1. With 3 bases clipped from V and 2 bases from J, the junction kept 5 bases outside the gene matches. Per the germline V gene, CDR1 is LNHDA and CDR2 is SQIVND (reference sequence). This CDR3 has 16 residues. CDR3 DNA: TGTGCCAGTAGTATGGACTGGGACAGGGGGAACTATGGCTACACCTTC. This translates into CASSMDWDRGNYGYTF.

This clone was counted once. The same CDR3 can be traced to other DNA sequences in this sample. The V and J genes are TRBV28 and TRBJ2-7, with no clear D. Trimming took off 3 bases at V and 2 bases at J, with 5 bases between the two ends. The germline CDR1 and CDR2 sequences are MDHEN and SYDVKM. The CDR3 has 12 amino acids. The CDR3 DNA sequence: TGTGCCAGCAGTTTGTATGCCTACGAGCAGTACTTC. It yields the protein CASSLYAYEQYF.

This chain joins TRBV15 and TRBJ2-5; 14 bases fit TRBD2. Trimming took 9 bases from V and 3 from J; bases not matched to a gene: 9. This CDR3 spans 16 amino acids. Germline V gene lookup returns CDR1 LNHNV and CDR2 YYDKDF (reference sequence). In DNA form, the CDR3 reads TGTGCCACAGCCGGGACTAGCGGGAGAGGTGAAGAGACCCAGTACTTC. Translating gives CATAGTSGRGEETQYF.

The chain has TRBV24-1 and TRBJ1-5; tentatively, D is TRBD1 (5 bases). This CDR3 region has 14 residues. Germline V gene lookup returns CDR1 KGHDR and CDR2 SFDVKD. V shed 4 bases and J shed 3 bases, with 9 bases lying between them. CDR3 region: CATSDPGPNQPQHF. In DNA form, the CDR3 reads TGTGCCACCAGTGACCCAGGGCCCAATCAGCCCCAGCATTTT.

The gene calls are TRBV2 and TRBJ2-2; 8 bases align to TRBD2. The V gene end was trimmed by 3 bases and the J gene end by 4 bases; junction bases not matched to a gene: 10. The CDR3 is 17 residues long. From germline, CDR1 is SNHLY and CDR2 FYNNEI. CDR3 region: CASSDMRSGGPTGELFF. The CDR3 DNA sequence: TGTGCCAGCAGTGATATGCGGTCGGGAGGGCCCACCGGGGAGCTGTTTTTT.

The table lists this clone with a few counts. CDR3 bases: TGTGCCAGCAGTGATACTACATGGATCTCCTACGAGCAGTACTTC. This sequence encodes CASSDTTWISYEQYF. J is TRBJ2-7 and V is TRBV25-1; no firm D call. The CDR3 is 15 amino acids. Trimming shortened V by 3 bases and J by 0 bases, and 12 bases separated the two germline ends. The germline V gene encodes CDR1 MGHDK and CDR2 SYGVNS.

The chain has TRBV28 and TRBJ1-5; D gene ambiguous. The CDR3 spans 15 residues. The V and J ends lost 8 bases and 8 bases respectively, with 22 bases between them. Germline CDR1 and CDR2: MDHEN and SYDVKM. CDR3 amino acids: CASSGDKELVKPQHF. The CDR3 DNA reads as TGTGCCAGCTCTGGAGACAAGGAACTAGTAAAGCCCCAGCATTTT.

The chain employs TRBV28 and TRBJ1-3; tentatively, D is TRBD1 (5 bases). This CDR3 has 16 amino acids. Between the trimmed V and J ends, which lost 7 bases and 0 bases, there was a span of 16 bases. The V gene's germline CDR1 is MDHEN and CDR2 SYDVKM. CDR3 protein: CASTLRGTNSGNTIYF. The DNA for the CDR3 is TGTGCCAGCACCCTAAGGGGAACTAACTCTGGAAACACCATATATTTT.

The V gene is TRBV2, the J gene TRBJ2-1, with D possibly being TRBD2 (5 bases). This CDR3 is built from 14 residues. The germline V gene has CDR1 SNHLY and CDR2 FYNNEI. Trimming cost V 4 bases and J 3 bases, with 10 bases left between them. The CDR3 region is CASSVRTRYNEQFF. CDR3 DNA: TGTGCCAGCAGTGTCCGGACTCGCTACAATGAGCAGTTCTTC.

As DNA, the CDR3 is TGTGCCAGCAGCCTTCGGACAGGGAGGGCATCTGGAAACACCATATATTTT. This translates into CASSLRTGRASGNTIYF. This chain connects TRBV7-8 to TRBJ1-3, with 8 bases lining up with TRBD1. V shed 5 bases and J 1 base; nucleotides not matched to a gene: 10. This CDR3 has 17 amino acids. In germline, CDR1 is SGHVS, CDR2 FQNEAQ.

The V and J genes are TRBV28 and TRBJ1-3, with D possibly being TRBD1 (5 bases). The V gene lost 6 bases and the J gene lost 1 base, with 7 bases spanning the gap. The CDR3 loop spans 13 amino acids. Germline V gene lookup returns CDR1 MDHEN and CDR2 SYDVKM. The CDR3 protein is CASRRTSGNTIYF. The CDR3 coding sequence is TGTGCCAGCAGGCGGACATCTGGAAACACCATATATTTT.

The genes are TRBV27 and TRBJ2-1; TRBD2 is a possible D gene (6 bases). Germline values: CDR1 MNHEY, CDR2 SMNVEV (reference sequence). The CDR3 extends over 14 amino acids. Between the trimmed V and J ends, which lost 2 bases and 5 bases, there was a span of 10 bases. The CDR3 DNA sequence: TGTGCCAGCAGTTTACCCCCGGGGGACAATGAGCAGTTCTTC. This sequence encodes CASSLPPGDNEQFF.

CDR3 loop: CASRLQGFTDTQYF. Here the CDR3 DNA reads TGTGCCAGCAGGTTACAGGGCTTCACAGATACGCAGTATTTT. The chain couples TRBV6-4 to TRBJ2-3, with a tentative D call TRBD1 (6 bases). The CDR3 loop spans 14 amino acids. Trimming left V 6 bases short and J 2 bases short, with 12 bases between. CDR1 and CDR2 from the germline V gene are MRHNA and SNTAGT.

The genes are TRBV5-4 and TRBJ1-2, with 8 positions matching TRBD1. Looked up from germline, CDR1 is SGHNT and CDR2 is YYREEE (reference sequence). V trimming: 4 bases; J trimming: 6 bases; junction bases outside the gene matches: 8. The CDR3 spans 14 residues. CDR3 loop: CASSDDRGGDGYTF. Here the CDR3 DNA reads TGTGCCAGCAGCGACGACAGGGGAGGTGATGGCTACACCTTC.